The 26 T cell receptor beta chains below all came from one sample that was sequenced in a study of T cells in Graves' hyperthyroidism and ophthalmopathy. TCR beta CDR3 sequences were amplified from RNA transcripts. TCR CDR3 underwent first-round RT-PCR with the HTBI primer set. TCRdb reprocessed the multiplex PCR reads with MiXCR, giving one entry per CDR3 protein. The table records 450,000 to 550,000 distinct CDR3 sequences, about 24% of them present only once. The sequenced material came from blood. The receptors were sampled from a woman under 40 with Graves' ophthalmopathy.

On this clonotype itself: Likely a read error: the CDR3 ends without its conserved phenylalanine or tryptophan. The chain employs TRBV19 and TRBJ2-2, with 7 bases aligning to TRBD1. Germline V lookup: CDR1 LNHDA, CDR2 SQIVND (reference sequence). This CDR3 has 17 amino acids. Here the CDR3 reads CASSRRQGPTNTGELFY. The DNA for the CDR3 is TGTGCTAGTAGTAGGAGACAGGGCCCAACGAACACCGGGGAGCTGTTTTAT.

This chain joins TRBV9 and TRBJ1-1, with a tentative D call TRBD1 (5 bases). This CDR3 is 14 amino acids long. Germline values: CDR1 SGDLS, CDR2 YYNGEE. Trimming left V 4 bases short and J 6 bases short, with 16 bases between. The CDR3 sequence: CASSPGAFGPEAFF. DNA for the CDR3: TGTGCCAGCAGCCCCGGGGCTTTTGGTCCTGAAGCTTTCTTT.

This clonotype appeared many times. V gene TRBV7-6 combines with J gene TRBJ1-5, with D maybe TRBD1 (6 bases). Germline CDR1 is SGHVS and CDR2 is FNYEAQ. Trimming removed 1 base at V and 5 bases at J, with 6 bases between. The CDR3 contains 13 residues. The CDR3 DNA sequence: TGTGCCAGCAGCTTAGGGACAGATCAGCCCCAGCATTTT. Protein sequence: CASSLGTDQPQHF.

This clonotype was found a few times. The rearrangement joins TRBV2 to TRBJ1-1, with TRBD1 identical over 8 bases. The CDR3 is made up of 12 amino acids. The V gene's germline CDR1 is SNHLY and CDR2 FYNNEI. Trimming cost V 6 bases and J 11 bases; bases outside gene matches: 8. The CDR3 sequence: CASSSQGARAFF. In DNA form, the CDR3 reads TGTGCCAGCAGCTCTCAGGGGGCGAGGGCTTTCTTT.

This clonotype has at least ten counts. The chain is built from TRBV30 and TRBJ2-6; no clear D gene. Looked up from germline, CDR1 is GTSNPN and CDR2 is SVGIG (reference sequence). This CDR3 spans 13 amino acids. V lost 6 bases and J lost 2, with 8 bases in between. The CDR3 DNA reads TGTGCCTGCCAGGCGGCTGGGGCCAACGTCCTGACTTTC. It codes for CACQAAGANVLTF.

The V and J genes are TRBV11-2 and TRBJ1-1; 7 bases agree with TRBD1. V dropped 5 bases and J dropped 0; count of bases not matched to a gene: 18. The CDR3 covers 19 residues. Germline lookup yields CDR1 SGHAT and CDR2 FQNNGV. Written as DNA, the CDR3 is TGTGCCAGCAGCGATTACATCAGGGGGGCTACCAACATGAACACTGAAGCTTTCTTT. Protein product: CASSDYIRGATNMNTEAFF.

This clonotype has a count of ten or more. This chain joins TRBV29-1 and TRBJ1-5; 7 bases fit TRBD1. In germline, CDR1 is SQVTM, CDR2 ANQGSEA. V gave up 7 bases and J gave up 6 bases; unmatched junction bases: 15. The CDR3 is 15 residues long. CDR3 nucleotides: TGCAGCGCACTAGGGACAGAGCCATCAGGTCAGCCCCAGCATTTT. Its protein is CSALGTEPSGQPQHF. The variable domain in full, completed from reference TRBV29-1 and TRBJ1-5, reads SAVISQKPSRDICQRGTSLTIQCQVDSQVTMMFWYRQQPGQSLTLIATANQGSEATYESGFVIDKFPISRPNLTFSTLTVSNMSPEDSSIYLCSALGTEPSGQPQHFGDGTRLSIL.

This clonotype was seen at least ten times. Here the CDR3 reads CASSIPPGTGGIEAFF. The CDR3 region has the DNA TGTGCCAGTAGTATCCCACCCGGGACAGGGGGCATTGAAGCTTTCTTT. The chain employs TRBV19 and TRBJ1-1; 12 bases agree with TRBD1. V dropped 3 bases and J dropped 7; count of bases not matched to a gene: 9. CDR3 length: 16 amino acids. Germline CDR1 reads LNHDA; CDR2 reads SQIVND (reference sequence).

This chain uses TRBV27 with TRBJ1-1; TRBD1 aligns across 10 bases. J gave up 0 bases and V 5 bases, and 3 bases lay outside the gene matches. Germline V gives CDR1 MNHEY, CDR2 SMNVEV (reference sequence). This CDR3 spans 15 amino acids. CDR3 in amino acids: CASSTDRGLNTEAFF. The CDR3, as DNA: TGTGCCAGCAGTACTGACAGGGGGCTGAACACTGAAGCTTTCTTT.

This clonotype showed up many times. This chain uses TRBV11-2 with TRBJ1-5, with TRBD1 identical over 8 bases. Germline V gene data show CDR1 as SGHAT and CDR2 as FQNNGV. The V segment lost 2 bases and the J segment 4 bases; nucleotides outside the gene matches: 4. CDR3 length equals 15 residues. The CDR3: CASSLWGQANQPQHF. CDR3 sequence (DNA): TGTGCCAGCAGCTTATGGGGACAGGCGAATCAGCCCCAGCATTTT.

This clonotype appeared a few times. J is TRBJ1-2 and V is TRBV18; D is unclear. The germline V and J ends were trimmed by 1 base and 8 bases, with 14 bases remaining between them. The length of the CDR3 is 14 residues. Germline V CDR1 and CDR2: KGHSH, LQKENI. The CDR3: CASSPRLNRIGYTF. CDR3 in DNA: TGTGCCAGCTCACCACGTTTGAACCGGATCGGCTACACCTTC.

The rearrangement uses TRBV5-1 and TRBJ2-6; D tentatively fits TRBD1 or TRBD2 (5 bases each). V was trimmed by 5 bases and J by 1 base, leaving 16 bases between them. Germline V gene lookup returns CDR1 SGHRS and CDR2 YFSETQ. The CDR3 consists of 17 residues. CDR3 region: CASSPGTAISGANVLTF. CDR3 DNA: TGCGCCAGCAGTCCCGGGACCGCCATATCTGGGGCCAACGTCCTGACTTTC.

The V gene is TRBV2, the J gene TRBJ2-2; D might be TRBD2 (6 bases). Germline loops: CDR1 SNHLY, CDR2 FYNNEI. V was shortened by 2 bases and J by 4 bases, with 14 bases between the two germline ends. The CDR3 covers 16 residues. CDR3 sequence: CASSEWGGEATGELFF. The CDR3 nucleotides read TGTGCCAGCAGTGAATGGGGCGGGGAGGCCACCGGGGAGCTGTTTTTT.

This clonotype has ten or more counts. The chain has TRBV6-1 and TRBJ2-2; no firm D call. The CDR3 runs 11 residues. The germline V and J ends were trimmed by 6 bases and 3 bases, with 2 bases remaining between them. Germline loops: CDR1 MNHNS, CDR2 SASEGT. CDR3 coding DNA: TGTGCCAGCAGGGACACCGGGGAGCTGTTTTTT. It specifies CASRDTGELFF.

This clonotype was observed at least ten times. The chain employs TRBV6-1 and TRBJ1-1, with TRBD1 identical over 8 bases. Germline CDR1 is MNHNS and CDR2 is SASEGT. The V gene end was trimmed by 7 bases and the J gene end by 4 bases; junction bases not matched to a gene: 8. The CDR3 sequence is 14 residues long. The chain's CDR3 is CASTLRTGPTEAFF. CDR3 coding DNA: TGTGCCAGCACCCTCCGGACAGGGCCCACTGAAGCTTTCTTT.

The chain has TRBV10-3 and TRBJ1-5; 10 nucleotides agree with TRBD1. Germline-derived CDR1 and CDR2 are ENHRY and SYGVKD. The J segment lost 6 bases and the V segment lost 0 bases, leaving 8 bases of the junction unmatched. The CDR3 runs 17 residues. This chain's CDR3 is CAISESPGTGAVQPQHF. The CDR3 DNA follows: TGTGCCATCAGTGAGTCTCCCGGGACAGGGGCGGTTCAGCCCCAGCATTTT.

The gene calls are TRBV6-2 or TRBV6-3 and TRBJ1-1, with a possible D match to TRBD1 (6 bases). Trimming took 2 bases from V and 11 from J, leaving 12 bases between them. The CDR3 is 12 residues long. CDR1 and CDR2 (germline): MNHEY, SVGEGT. CDR3 bases: TGTGCCAGCAGTTACGATCAGGGGTCGGCTTTCTTT. It encodes CASSYDQGSAFF.

This clonotype was counted many times. J is TRBJ1-2 and V is TRBV2; D is perhaps TRBD1 (6 bases). CDR3 length equals 14 residues. Germline V CDR1 and CDR2: SNHLY, FYNNEI. The germline V and J ends were trimmed by 4 bases and 4 bases, with 13 bases remaining between them. CDR3 region: CASSVGGAGYGYTF. CDR3 DNA: TGTGCCAGCAGTGTAGGGGGGGCCGGCTATGGCTACACCTTC.

This clonotype was seen repeatedly, ten times or more. The gene calls are TRBV20-1 and TRBJ1-1; D possibly corresponds to TRBD1 (5 bases). The germline V and J ends were trimmed by 1 base and 3 bases, with 12 bases remaining between them. The germline V gene has CDR1 DFQATT and CDR2 SNEGSKA (reference sequence). The CDR3 covers 14 residues. DNA of the CDR3: TGCAGTGCTAGAGTCGTGGGGGTGGACACTGAAGCTTTCTTT. It yields the protein CSARVVGVDTEAFF.

The V call is TRBV28, the J call TRBJ2-7; tentative D call: TRBD1 (5 bases). Germline lookup yields CDR1 MDHEN and CDR2 SYDVKM. There are 14 residues in the CDR3. Trimming left V 5 bases short and J 3 bases short, with 14 bases between. CDR3 in DNA: TGTGCCAGCAGTCCCCGACAGATTTACTACGAGCAGTACTTC. Translated, it gives CASSPRQIYYEQYF.

This clonotype was detected ten times or more. The V call is TRBV7-8, the J call TRBJ1-5, with a possible D match to TRBD1 (5 bases). From germline, CDR1 is SGHVS and CDR2 FQNEAQ. With 5 bases removed from V and 2 bases from J, the gap between germline ends came to 16 bases. This CDR3 is built from 16 residues. DNA for the CDR3: TGTGCCAGCAGCCACTTACGGCAGGGAGGCAATCAGCCCCAGCATTTT. Translation gives CASSHLRQGGNQPQHF.

The V call is TRBV6-5, the J call TRBJ1-2, with D possibly TRBD1 on 5 matching bases. The length of the CDR3 is 13 residues. V was clipped by 3 bases and J by 6 bases, with 11 bases between them. Germline V lookup: CDR1 MNHEY, CDR2 SVGAGI. As DNA, the CDR3 is TGTGCCAGCAGTTATGGCAGGGCTGATGGCTACACCTTC. Its protein is CASSYGRADGYTF.

The CDR3: CASSSSRQGYGYTF. Written as DNA, the CDR3 is TGTGCCAGCAGTAGTTCGAGGCAGGGGTATGGCTACACCTTC. The chain links TRBV6-2 or TRBV6-3 to TRBJ1-2; possible D gene TRBD1, 6 bases. Germline CDR1 and CDR2: MNHEY and SVGEGT. The V end lost 5 bases, the J end lost 5 bases, and 15 bases lay between the germline ends. This CDR3 has 14 amino acids.

This clonotype appeared many times. The chain combines TRBV19 with TRBJ1-1; 7 bases are a match to TRBD1. This CDR3 spans 14 amino acids. CDR1 and CDR2 (germline): LNHDA, SQIVND (reference sequence). V gave up 7 bases and J gave up 5 bases; unmatched junction bases: 10. The CDR3, as DNA: TGTGCCAGTACCTTGGGACAGAGTCCGACTGAAGCTTTCTTT. Translation gives CASTLGQSPTEAFF.

The table lists this clonotype with many counts. The chain joins TRBV11-2 to TRBJ1-1; D is uncertain. The germline gives CDR1 SGHAT, CDR2 FQNNGV. The V end was cut by 4 bases, the J end by 5 bases, with 11 bases between. The CDR3 consists of 13 residues. CDR3 region: CASSSKQWTEAFF. The DNA for the CDR3 is TGTGCCAGCAGCTCAAAACAGTGGACTGAAGCTTTCTTT.

About this clonotype itself: It may be a read error: a sequence one base away is much more abundant. The chain uses TRBV20-1 and TRBJ1-2; D is unresolved. V lost 1 base and J lost 6, with 15 bases in between. Germline CDR1 DFQATT, CDR2 SNEGSKA (reference sequence). The CDR3 runs 14 residues. The CDR3 is CSARASARRDGYTF. The CDR3 DNA follows: TGCAGTGCTAGAGCCAGCGCCAGACGAGATGGCTACACCTTC.